The entry below gives a single T cell receptor beta chain sequence along with its context. The antigen is unknown. TCRdb fed the 5' RACE reads into MiXCR, producing one record per CDR3 protein. The sample has under 1 million distinct CDR3 sequences, 9% to 15% seen once. The record originates from a study of identical twins. Notes on the study in general: Fewer insertions characterized abundant cord blood beta clonotypes, whereas memory repertoires showed none.

CDR1 and CDR2 (germline): DFQATT, SNEGSKA (reference sequence). The CDR3 sequence is 16 residues long. V was pared by 3 bases and J by 7 bases, with 14 bases of the junction left unmatched. The same specimen was also included in a second study, on yellow fever vaccine responses in identical twins. That report notes: Twins reportedly mounted vaccine T cell responses that seemed partly convergent, partly personalized.

The chain carries TRBV20-1 and TRBJ1-4, with 7 bases fitting TRBD1. Sequencing input: PBMCs. The TCR was taken from a woman between 18 and 29 years old in good health. This CDR3 is CSASTGDPTAREKLFF. The CDR3 DNA sequence: TGCAGTGCTAGTACAGGGGATCCTACCGCACGTGAAAAACTGTTTTTT.